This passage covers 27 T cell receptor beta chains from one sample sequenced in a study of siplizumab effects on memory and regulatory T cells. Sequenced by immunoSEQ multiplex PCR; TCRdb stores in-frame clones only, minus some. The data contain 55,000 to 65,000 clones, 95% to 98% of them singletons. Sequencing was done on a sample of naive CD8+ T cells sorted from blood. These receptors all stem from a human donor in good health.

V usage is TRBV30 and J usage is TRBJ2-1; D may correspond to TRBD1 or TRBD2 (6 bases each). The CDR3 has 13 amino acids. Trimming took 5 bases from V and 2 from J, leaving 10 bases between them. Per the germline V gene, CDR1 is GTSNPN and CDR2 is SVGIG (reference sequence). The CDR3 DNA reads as TGTGCCTGGGGGGGCGGGGCCTACAATGAGCAGTTCTTC. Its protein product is CAWGGGAYNEQFF.

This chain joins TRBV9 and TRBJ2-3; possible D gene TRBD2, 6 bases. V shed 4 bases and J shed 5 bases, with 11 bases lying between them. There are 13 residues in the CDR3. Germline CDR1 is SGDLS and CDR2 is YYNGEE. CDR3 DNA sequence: TGTGCCAGCAGCACGGGACTGGAAGATACGCAGTATTTT. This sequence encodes CASSTGLEDTQYF.

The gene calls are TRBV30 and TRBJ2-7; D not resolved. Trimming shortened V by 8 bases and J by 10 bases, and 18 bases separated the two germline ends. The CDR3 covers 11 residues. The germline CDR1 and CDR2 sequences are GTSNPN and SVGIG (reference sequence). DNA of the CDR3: TGTGCCGTTGTAGGGATCACAGTCCAGTACTTC. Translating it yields CAVVGITVQYF.

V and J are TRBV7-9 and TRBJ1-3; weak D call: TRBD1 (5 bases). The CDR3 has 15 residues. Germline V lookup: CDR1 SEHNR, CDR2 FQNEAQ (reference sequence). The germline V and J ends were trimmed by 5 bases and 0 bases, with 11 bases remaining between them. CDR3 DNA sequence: TGTGCCAGCAGCCCTAGGGACCGCTCTGGAAACACCATATATTTT. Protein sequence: CASSPRDRSGNTIYF.

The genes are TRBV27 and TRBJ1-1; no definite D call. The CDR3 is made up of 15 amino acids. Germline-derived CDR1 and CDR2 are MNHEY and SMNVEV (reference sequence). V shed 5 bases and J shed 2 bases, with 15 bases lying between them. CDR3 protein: CASSPLQAGNTEAFF. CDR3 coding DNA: TGTGCCAGCAGTCCCCTGCAAGCCGGCAACACTGAAGCTTTCTTT.

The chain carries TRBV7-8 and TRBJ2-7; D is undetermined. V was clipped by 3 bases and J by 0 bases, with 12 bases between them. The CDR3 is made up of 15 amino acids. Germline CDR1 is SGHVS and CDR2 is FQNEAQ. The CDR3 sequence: CASSLVTLSSYEQYF. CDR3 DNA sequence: TGTGCCAGCAGCTTGGTAACGCTTAGCTCCTACGAGCAGTACTTC.

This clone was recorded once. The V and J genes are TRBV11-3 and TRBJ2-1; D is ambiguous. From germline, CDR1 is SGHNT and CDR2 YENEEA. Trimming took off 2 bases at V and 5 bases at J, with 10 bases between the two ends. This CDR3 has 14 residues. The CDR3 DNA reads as TGTGCCAGCAGCTTATACTCTGGGAACAATGAGCAGTTCTTC. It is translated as CASSLYSGNNEQFF.

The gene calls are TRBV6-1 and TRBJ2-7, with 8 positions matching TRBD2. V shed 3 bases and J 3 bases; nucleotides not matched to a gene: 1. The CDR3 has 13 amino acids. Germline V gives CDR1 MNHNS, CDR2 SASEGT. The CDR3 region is CASSEGLDYEQYF. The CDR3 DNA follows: TGTGCCAGCAGTGAGGGACTAGACTACGAGCAGTACTTC.

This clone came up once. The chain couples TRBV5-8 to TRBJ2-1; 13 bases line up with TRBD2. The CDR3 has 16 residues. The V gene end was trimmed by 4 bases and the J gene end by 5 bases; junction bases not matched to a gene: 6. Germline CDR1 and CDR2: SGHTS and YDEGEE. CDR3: CASSRGTSGTDNEQFF. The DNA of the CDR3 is TGTGCCAGCAGCCGTGGGACTAGCGGGACCGACAATGAGCAGTTCTTC. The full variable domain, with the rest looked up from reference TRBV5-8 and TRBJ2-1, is EAGVTQSPTHLIKTRGQQATLRCSPISGHTSVYWYQQALGLGLQFLLWYDEGEERNRGNFPPRFSGRQFPNYSSELNVNALELEDSALYLCASSRGTSGTDNEQFFGPGTRLTVL.

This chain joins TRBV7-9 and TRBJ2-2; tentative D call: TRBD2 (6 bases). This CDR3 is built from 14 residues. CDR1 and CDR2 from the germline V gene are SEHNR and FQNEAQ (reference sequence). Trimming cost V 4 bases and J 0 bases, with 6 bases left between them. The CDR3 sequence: CASSSGANTGELFF. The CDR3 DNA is TGTGCCAGCAGCTCGGGGGCGAACACCGGGGAGCTGTTTTTT. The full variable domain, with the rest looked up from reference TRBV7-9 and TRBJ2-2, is DTGVSQNPRHKITKRGQNVTFRCDPISEHNRLYWYRQTLGQGPEFLTYFQNEAQLEKSRLLSDRFSAERPKGSFSTLEIQRTEQGDSAMYLCASSSGANTGELFFGEGSRLTVL.

CDR3 coding DNA: TGCGCCAGCAGCTTGGAGGTAGGCAATCAGCCCCAGCATTTT. Amino acids: CASSLEVGNQPQHF. J is TRBJ1-5 and V is TRBV5-1; D is unresolved. Germline CDR1 SGHRS, CDR2 YFSETQ. The CDR3 runs to 14 residues. V lost 0 bases, J lost 2 bases, and 6 bases lay in between.

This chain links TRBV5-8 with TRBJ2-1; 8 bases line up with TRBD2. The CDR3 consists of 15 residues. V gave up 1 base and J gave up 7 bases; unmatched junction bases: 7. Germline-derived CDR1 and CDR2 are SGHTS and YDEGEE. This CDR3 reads CASSLPAGVWNEQFF. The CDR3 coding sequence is TGTGCCAGCAGCTTGCCAGCGGGAGTATGGAATGAGCAGTTCTTC.

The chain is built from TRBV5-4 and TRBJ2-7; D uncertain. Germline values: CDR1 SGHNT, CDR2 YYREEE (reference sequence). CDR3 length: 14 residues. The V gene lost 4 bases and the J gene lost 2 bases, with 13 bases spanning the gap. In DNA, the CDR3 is TGTGCCAGCAGCCCCTCTCCTCTAGCCTACGAGCAGTACTTC. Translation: CASSPSPLAYEQYF.

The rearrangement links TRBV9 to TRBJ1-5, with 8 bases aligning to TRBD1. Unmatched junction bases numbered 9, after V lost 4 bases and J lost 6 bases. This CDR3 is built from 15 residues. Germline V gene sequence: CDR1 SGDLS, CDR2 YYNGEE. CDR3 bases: TGTGCCAGCAGCTCAGGACAGGGTCCTTCTCAGCCCCAGCATTTT. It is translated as CASSSGQGPSQPQHF.

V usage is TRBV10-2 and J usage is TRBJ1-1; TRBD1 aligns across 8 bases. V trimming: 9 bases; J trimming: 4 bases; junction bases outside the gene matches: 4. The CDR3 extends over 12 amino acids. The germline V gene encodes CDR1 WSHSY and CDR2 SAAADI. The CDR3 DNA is TGCGCCAGTAGAACAGGGGGCACTGAAGCTTTCTTT. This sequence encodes CASRTGGTEAFF.

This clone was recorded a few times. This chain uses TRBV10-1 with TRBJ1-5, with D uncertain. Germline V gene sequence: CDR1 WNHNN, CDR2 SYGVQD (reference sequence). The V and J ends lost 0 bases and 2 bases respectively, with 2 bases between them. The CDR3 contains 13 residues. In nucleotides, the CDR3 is TGCGCCAGCAGTGAGTCAGGCAATCAGCCCCAGCATTTT. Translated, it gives CASSESGNQPQHF.

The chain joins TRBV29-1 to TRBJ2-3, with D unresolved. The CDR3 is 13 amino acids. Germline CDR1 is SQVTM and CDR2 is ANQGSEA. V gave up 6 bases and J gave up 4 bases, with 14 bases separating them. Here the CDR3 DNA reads TGCAGCGTCCTTCCGGGTGGGGCAGATACGCAGTATTTT. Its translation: CSVLPGGADTQYF.

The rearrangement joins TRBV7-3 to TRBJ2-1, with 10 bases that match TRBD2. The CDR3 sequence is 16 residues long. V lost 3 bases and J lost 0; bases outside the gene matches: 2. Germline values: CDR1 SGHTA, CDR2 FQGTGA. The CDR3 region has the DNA TGTGCCAGCAGCTTTCTAGCGGGAGCCTCCTACAATGAGCAGTTCTTC. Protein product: CASSFLAGASYNEQFF.

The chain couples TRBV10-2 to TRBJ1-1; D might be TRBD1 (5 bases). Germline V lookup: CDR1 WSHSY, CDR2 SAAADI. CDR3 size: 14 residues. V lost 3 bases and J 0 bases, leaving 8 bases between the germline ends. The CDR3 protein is CASSDGTMNTEAFF. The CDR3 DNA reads TGCGCCAGCAGTGATGGGACCATGAACACTGAAGCTTTCTTT.

In DNA, the CDR3 is TGTGCCAGCAGTGTTCCAGGGGGGGAACATGATGAGCAGTTCTTC. Translated, it gives CASSVPGGEHDEQFF. The chain carries TRBV25-1 and TRBJ2-1; tentatively, D is TRBD1 or TRBD2 (7 bases each). The CDR3 consists of 15 residues. The V and J ends lost 4 bases and 8 bases respectively, with 18 bases between them. CDR1 is MGHDK, CDR2 SYGVNS, per germline.

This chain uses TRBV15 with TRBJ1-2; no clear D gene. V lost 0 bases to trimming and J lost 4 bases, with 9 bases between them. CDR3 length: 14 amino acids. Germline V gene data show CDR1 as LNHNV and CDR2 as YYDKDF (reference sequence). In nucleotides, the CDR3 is TGTGCCACCAGCAGAGATGGGCAGAGCTATGGCTACACCTTC. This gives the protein CATSRDGQSYGYTF.

In nucleotides, the CDR3 is TGTGCCAGCAGCCCCCCAAACGGTGGAAACACCATATATTTT. It yields the protein CASSPPNGGNTIYF. V usage is TRBV7-6 and J usage is TRBJ1-3; the D is unclear. The CDR3 loop spans 14 amino acids. V lost 5 bases and J lost 3, with 11 bases in between. CDR1 SGHVS and CDR2 FNYEAQ come from the germline V gene.

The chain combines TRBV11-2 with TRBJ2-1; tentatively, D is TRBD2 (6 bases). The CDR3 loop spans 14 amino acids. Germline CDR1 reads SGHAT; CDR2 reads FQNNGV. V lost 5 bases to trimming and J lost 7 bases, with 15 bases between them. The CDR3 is CASSPPEGLNEQFF. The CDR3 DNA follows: TGTGCCAGCAGCCCTCCGGAGGGCCTGAATGAGCAGTTCTTC.

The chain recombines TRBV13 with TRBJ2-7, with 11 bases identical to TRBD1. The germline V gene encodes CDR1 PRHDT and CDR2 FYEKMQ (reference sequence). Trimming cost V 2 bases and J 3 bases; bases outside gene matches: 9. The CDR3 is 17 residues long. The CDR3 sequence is CASSLKLGGTGGYEQYF. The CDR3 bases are TGTGCCAGCAGCTTAAAGCTTGGGGGGACAGGGGGCTACGAGCAGTACTTC. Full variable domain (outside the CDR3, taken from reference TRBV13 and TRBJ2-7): AAGVIQSPRHLIKEKRETATLKCYPIPRHDTVYWYQQGPGQDPQFLISFYEKMQSDKGSIPDRFSAQQFSDYHSELNMSSLELGDSALYFCASSLKLGGTGGYEQYFGPGTRLTVT.

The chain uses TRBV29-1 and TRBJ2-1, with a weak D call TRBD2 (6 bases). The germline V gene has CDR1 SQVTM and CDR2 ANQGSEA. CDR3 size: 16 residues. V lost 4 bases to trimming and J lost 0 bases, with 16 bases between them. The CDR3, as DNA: TGCAGCGTTGGTGGTGGTCCGGGAGACTCCTACAATGAGCAGTTCTTC. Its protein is CSVGGGPGDSYNEQFF.

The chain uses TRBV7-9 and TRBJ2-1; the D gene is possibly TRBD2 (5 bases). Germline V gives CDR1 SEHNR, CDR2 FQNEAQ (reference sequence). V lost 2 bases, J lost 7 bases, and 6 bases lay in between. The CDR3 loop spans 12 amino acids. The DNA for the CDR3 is TGTGCCAGCAGCTTAACGGGGAATGAGCAGTTCTTC. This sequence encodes CASSLTGNEQFF.

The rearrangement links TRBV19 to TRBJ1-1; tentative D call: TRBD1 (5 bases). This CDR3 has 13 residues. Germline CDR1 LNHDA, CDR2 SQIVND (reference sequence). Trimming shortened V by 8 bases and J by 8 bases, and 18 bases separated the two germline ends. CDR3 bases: TGTGCCAGTCACTCTCCCGGGGACCGGGAAGCTTTCTTT. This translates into CASHSPGDREAFF.